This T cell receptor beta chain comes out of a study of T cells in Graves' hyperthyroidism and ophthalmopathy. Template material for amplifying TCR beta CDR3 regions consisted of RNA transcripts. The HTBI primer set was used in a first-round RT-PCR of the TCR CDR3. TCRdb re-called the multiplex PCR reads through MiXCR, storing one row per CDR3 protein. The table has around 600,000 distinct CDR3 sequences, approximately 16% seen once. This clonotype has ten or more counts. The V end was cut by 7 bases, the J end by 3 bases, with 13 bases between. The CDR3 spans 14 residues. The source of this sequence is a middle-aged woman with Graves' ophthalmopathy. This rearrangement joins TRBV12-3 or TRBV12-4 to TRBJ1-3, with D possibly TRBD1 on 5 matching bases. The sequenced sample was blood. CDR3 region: CASTPIGGGNTIYF. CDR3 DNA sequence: TGTGCCAGCACTCCAATCGGGGGTGGAAACACCATATATTTT.